This T cell receptor (beta chain) was documented in a study of blood T cell repertoires in COVID-19. Study details: COVID-19 samples from acute and convalescent phases originated in the United States, Italy and Spain.

Patients of the Seattle cohort, enrolled during active infection, were followed longitudinally. As originally analysed: Amplified reference gene primers provided the basis for estimating nucleated cell counts. The assay was immunoSEQ multiplex PCR, and TCRdb's table has in-frame clones only and misses some. The V and J calls and clone size were taken over from that table, and D and trimming were inferred from the DNA. Of about 180,000 clones listed, about 81% were seen once; the top ten hold approximately 12%. The CDR3 consists of 18 residues. Material: peripheral blood. The V call is TRBV21-1, the J call TRBJ1-2. TRBV21-1 counts as a pseudogene. The TCR sequence derives from a woman older than 75 with COVID-19, enrolled during active disease. CDR3: CASSPPGGLQQGNYGYTF. The CDR3 coding sequence is TGTGCCAGCAGCCCTCCCGGGGGGTTACAACAAGGAAATTATGGCTACACCTTC.